This TCR beta chain was identified in a study of shared clonotypes between healthy human individuals. Study details: Aged 18 to 49, the donors were a couple of women and a few men. Regarding the study as a whole: Approximately 5% of naive CD4 clonotypes were shared across a few donors.

DNA at 200 ng, around 30,000 T cell genomes, went into sorted-subset replicate PCRs. Some clones are missing from TCRdb's copy, which holds only in-frame ones; the method was immunoSEQ multiplex PCR. The data show hundreds of thousands of clones, with 85% to 95% seen just once and around 0.12% held by the top ten. Germline loops: CDR1 MRHNA, CDR2 SNTAGT. There are 16 residues in the CDR3. Trimming took 6 bases from V and 4 from J; bases not matched to a gene: 11. Naive CD8 cells were CD45RO-negative, positively selected for CCR7, excluding terminally differentiated effector memory CD45RA+ cells. As regards this clone: The antigen remains unidentified.

The clonotype comes from a woman aged 25 to 39 in good health. V gene TRBV6-4 combines with J gene TRBJ1-4; 7 nucleotides agree with TRBD1. Sample: naive CD8+ T cells sorted from blood. Here the CDR3 reads CASSAGTVNRNEKLFF. In nucleotides, the CDR3 is TGTGCCAGCAGCGCCGGGACAGTGAATCGTAATGAAAAACTGTTTTTT.